This T cell receptor (beta chain) was documented in a study of shared clonotypes between healthy human individuals. Concerning this clone itself: Other DNA sequences within the sample encode an identical CDR3.

Produced via immunoSEQ multiplex PCR; TCRdb's table is partial and in-frame only. The table records about 2 million clones, approximately 95% of them present only once. Looked up from germline, CDR1 is MNHEY and CDR2 is SMNVEV (reference sequence). The CDR3 spans 13 residues. The V end lost 2 bases, the J end lost 1 base, and 5 bases lay between the germline ends. This chain joins TRBV27 and TRBJ1-1, with D unresolved. This sequence originates from a man younger than 35 in good health. Sequencing was performed on naive CD4+ T cells sorted from blood. Stated subset: CD45RA+ positively selected. DNA for the CDR3: TGTGCCAGCAGTTTAGAGGGGAACACTGAAGCTTTCTTT. This gives the protein CASSLEGNTEAFF.